This T cell receptor (beta chain) was retrieved from a study of T-cell memory formation after mild COVID-19 (dated by TCRdb to about 2021). Describing the broader study: TCR sequence clusters from the two donors were found to be largely donor specific. In two donors, T-cell clones that expanded and contracted after mild COVID-19 were tracked by sequencing TCRalpha and TCRbeta repertoires over time. Two young, previously healthy adult volunteers, one female and one male, were included in the cohort.

For sequencing, an Illumina NovaSeq 6000 was employed. TCRalpha and TCRbeta cDNA libraries were constructed by 5'RACE with constant-segment primers, with sample barcodes and unique molecular identifiers being introduced. Trizol reagent was used to extract RNA from every sample. Libraries were amplified in two PCR steps, with a second sample barcode and Illumina TruSeq adapters added in the second step. Sequencing of the libraries was done on an Illumina NovaSeq, producing 2 x 150 bp paired-end reads. Processing in the source paper ran as follows. The reads were demultiplexed and collapsed into UMI-guided consensus sequences using migec v1.2.7. With mixcr v2.1.11, UMI consensuses were aligned to TRA and TRB V and J templates and assembled into clonotypes. A clonotype was counted as expanded or contracted only if both edgeR and NoisET called the change significant, with noise models trained on biological replicates. For edgeR calls, the thresholds were a false discovery rate-adjusted p below 0.01 and a log2 fold-change of 1. PCA with hierarchical clustering of max-normalized trajectories of the 1000 most abundant clonotypes was used as exploratory dynamics analysis. Separately sequenced CD4+ and CD8+ repertoires were used to assign a CD4 or CD8 phenotype to each responding clone. TCRdb passed the public sequencing reads through fastp at Q25 and MiXCR, retaining productive beta sequences. One record per CDR3 amino acid sequence lists the most common genes and DNA. TCRdb assigned the V and J calls; the authors' analysis was not used. Here the sample has 300,000 to 350,000 distinct CDR3 sequences; approximately 15% occur a single time. The ten largest clones add up to around a fifth of the sample.

Overall study outcomes, separate from this receptor: Clones contracting from day 15 to 85 had balanced CD4/CD8 phenotypes, while a second wave expanding from day 15 to 37 was biased towards CD4+. The study included only two mild cases, and larger cohorts that include severe cases with pre-infection samples were judged to be necessary. SARS-CoV-2 specificity was not confirmed for the second-wave clones peaking on day 37. The detection of some responding clones in pre-infection memory suggests that pre-existing cross-reactive memory T cells joined the SARS-CoV-2 response. Contracting CD4+ clones were found mainly in CM and EM memory subsets, while CD8+ clones were enriched in EMRA.

Note on this clonotype: The clone's antigen remains unknown. Per-base quality was not reported, and no clone a single base away is much larger than it.

PBMCs were isolated by Ficoll-Paque density gradient centrifugation. V loses 2 bases of germline sequence and J loses 9 bases, and the interval between the two ends is 20 bases. The CDR3, from cysteine to phenylalanine, totals 16 residues. Here the CDR3 DNA is all that survives: 48 bases in frame from base 1. The germline V gene supplies CDR1 MNHNS and CDR2 SASEGT. The receptor comes from a man in his late teens or twenties who had mild COVID-19 (a few samples of this study predate the infection). The sample titles of this study are shuffled in the database, so cell type and time point are left out; the donor was told from shared clones. Sequenced sample: PBMCs or a T cell subset sorted from them (not recorded which). This receptor chain uses TRBV6-1 and TRBJ1-5; confidence is insufficient to name the D gene. In nucleotides, the sequence is TGTGCCAGCAGTGAACTTTTGGCGACGGGGTTGGGGCCCCAGCATTTT. It encodes CASSELLATGLGPQHF.